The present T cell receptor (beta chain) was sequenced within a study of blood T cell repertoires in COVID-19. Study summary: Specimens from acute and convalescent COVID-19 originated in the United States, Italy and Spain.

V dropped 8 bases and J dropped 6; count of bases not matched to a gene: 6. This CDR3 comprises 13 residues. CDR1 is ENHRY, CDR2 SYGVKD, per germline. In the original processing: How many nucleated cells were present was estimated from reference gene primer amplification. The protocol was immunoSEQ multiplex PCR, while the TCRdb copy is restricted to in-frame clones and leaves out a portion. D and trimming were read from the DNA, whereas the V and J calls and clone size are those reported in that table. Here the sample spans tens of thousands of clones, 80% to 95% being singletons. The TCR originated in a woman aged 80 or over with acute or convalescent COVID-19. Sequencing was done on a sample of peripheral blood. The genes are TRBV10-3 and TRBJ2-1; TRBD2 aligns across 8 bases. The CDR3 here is CAISSGRANEQFF. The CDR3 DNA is TGTGCCATCTCGAGCGGGAGAGCCAATGAGCAGTTCTTC.